The next 6 T cell receptor beta chains were all read from a single sample in a study of CD8 T cells in Susac syndrome. cDNA came from roughly 0.47 to 1 ug RNA primed by random hexamers. MiXCR, applied by TCRdb to the immunoSEQ multiplex PCR reads, yields one record per CDR3 protein. The data contain tens of thousands of distinct CDR3 sequences, 90% to 95% of them singletons. Sequenced input: CD8+ T cells from PBMCs. The source of these receptors is a human donor in good health.

V usage is TRBV2 and J usage is TRBJ2-7, with 9 bases fitting TRBD2. The V and J ends lost 7 bases and 2 bases, in that order; junction bases with no gene match: 6. Germline V gives CDR1 SNHLY, CDR2 FYNNEI. The CDR3 spans 14 residues. The CDR3 DNA reads as TGTGCCAGCAACCCTAGCGGGGTTCCCTACGAGCAGTACTTC. This gives the protein CASNPSGVPYEQYF.

The rearrangement joins TRBV7-9 to TRBJ2-1; unclear D gene. The ends were cut back, 1 base at V and 7 bases at J, with 5 bases in the middle. The germline CDR1 and CDR2 sequences are SEHNR and FQNEAQ (reference sequence). The CDR3 loop spans 12 amino acids. Here the CDR3 reads CASSLGSNEQFF. The CDR3 nucleotides are TGTGCCAGCAGCTTAGGGAGTAATGAGCAGTTCTTC.

This chain joins TRBV27 and TRBJ1-5, with D possibly matching TRBD1 (6 bases). The CDR3 spans 15 residues. Trimming cost V 3 bases and J 1 base, with 10 bases left between them. Germline-derived CDR1 and CDR2 are MNHEY and SMNVEV (reference sequence). The CDR3 sequence is CASSFTGTSNQPQHF. Here the CDR3 DNA reads TGTGCCAGCAGTTTCACCGGGACAAGCAATCAGCCCCAGCATTTT.

V and J are TRBV6-2 or TRBV6-3 and TRBJ2-2; D is undetermined. The CDR3 consists of 12 residues. The germline gives CDR1 MNHEY, CDR2 SVGEGT. Trimming took 1 base from V and 8 from J, leaving 5 bases between them. CDR3 region: CASSYWVGELFF. CDR3 coding DNA: TGTGCCAGCAGTTACTGGGTGGGGGAGCTGTTTTTT.

This clonotype was detected once. The CDR3 coding sequence is TGTGCCAGCAGATACAGCAACGTCCGCCCGGTTGGCAATCAGCCCCAGCATTTT. Residues: CASRYSNVRPVGNQPQHF. This chain links TRBV3-1 with TRBJ1-5; D is unresolved. The CDR3 runs to 18 residues. V was trimmed by 6 bases and J by 2 bases, leaving 23 bases between them. Per the germline V gene, CDR1 is LGHDT and CDR2 is YNNKEL (reference sequence).

The V gene is TRBV7-9, the J gene TRBJ2-3; D gene unclear. Germline CDR1 SEHNR, CDR2 FQNEAQ (reference sequence). The CDR3 consists of 19 residues. With 0 bases removed from V and 2 bases from J, the gap between germline ends came to 21 bases. CDR3 residues: CASSLAQLSSRRSTDTQYF. CDR3 DNA: TGTGCCAGCAGCTTAGCGCAACTCTCGAGCCGAAGGTCCACAGATACGCAGTATTTT. The full variable domain, its missing parts supplied by reference TRBV7-9 and TRBJ2-3, is DTGVSQNPRHKITKRGQNVTFRCDPISEHNRLYWYRQTLGQGPEFLTYFQNEAQLEKSRLLSDRFSAERPKGSFSTLEIQRTEQGDSAMYLCASSLAQLSSRRSTDTQYFGPGTRLTVL.